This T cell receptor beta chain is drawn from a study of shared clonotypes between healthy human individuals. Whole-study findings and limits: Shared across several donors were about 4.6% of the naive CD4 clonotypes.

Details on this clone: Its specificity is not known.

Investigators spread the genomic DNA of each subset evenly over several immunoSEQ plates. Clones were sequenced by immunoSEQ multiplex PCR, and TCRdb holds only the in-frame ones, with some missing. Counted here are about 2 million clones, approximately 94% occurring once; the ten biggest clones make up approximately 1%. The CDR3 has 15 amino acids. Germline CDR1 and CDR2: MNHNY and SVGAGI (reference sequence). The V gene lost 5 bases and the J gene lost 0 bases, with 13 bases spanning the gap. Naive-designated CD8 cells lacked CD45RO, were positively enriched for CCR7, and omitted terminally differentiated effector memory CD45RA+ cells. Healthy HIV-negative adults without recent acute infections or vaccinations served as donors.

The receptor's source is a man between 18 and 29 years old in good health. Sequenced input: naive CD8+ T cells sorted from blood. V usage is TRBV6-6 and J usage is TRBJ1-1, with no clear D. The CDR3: CASSSSTEMNTEAFF. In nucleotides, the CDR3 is TGTGCCAGCAGTAGCTCGACGGAAATGAACACTGAAGCTTTCTTT.